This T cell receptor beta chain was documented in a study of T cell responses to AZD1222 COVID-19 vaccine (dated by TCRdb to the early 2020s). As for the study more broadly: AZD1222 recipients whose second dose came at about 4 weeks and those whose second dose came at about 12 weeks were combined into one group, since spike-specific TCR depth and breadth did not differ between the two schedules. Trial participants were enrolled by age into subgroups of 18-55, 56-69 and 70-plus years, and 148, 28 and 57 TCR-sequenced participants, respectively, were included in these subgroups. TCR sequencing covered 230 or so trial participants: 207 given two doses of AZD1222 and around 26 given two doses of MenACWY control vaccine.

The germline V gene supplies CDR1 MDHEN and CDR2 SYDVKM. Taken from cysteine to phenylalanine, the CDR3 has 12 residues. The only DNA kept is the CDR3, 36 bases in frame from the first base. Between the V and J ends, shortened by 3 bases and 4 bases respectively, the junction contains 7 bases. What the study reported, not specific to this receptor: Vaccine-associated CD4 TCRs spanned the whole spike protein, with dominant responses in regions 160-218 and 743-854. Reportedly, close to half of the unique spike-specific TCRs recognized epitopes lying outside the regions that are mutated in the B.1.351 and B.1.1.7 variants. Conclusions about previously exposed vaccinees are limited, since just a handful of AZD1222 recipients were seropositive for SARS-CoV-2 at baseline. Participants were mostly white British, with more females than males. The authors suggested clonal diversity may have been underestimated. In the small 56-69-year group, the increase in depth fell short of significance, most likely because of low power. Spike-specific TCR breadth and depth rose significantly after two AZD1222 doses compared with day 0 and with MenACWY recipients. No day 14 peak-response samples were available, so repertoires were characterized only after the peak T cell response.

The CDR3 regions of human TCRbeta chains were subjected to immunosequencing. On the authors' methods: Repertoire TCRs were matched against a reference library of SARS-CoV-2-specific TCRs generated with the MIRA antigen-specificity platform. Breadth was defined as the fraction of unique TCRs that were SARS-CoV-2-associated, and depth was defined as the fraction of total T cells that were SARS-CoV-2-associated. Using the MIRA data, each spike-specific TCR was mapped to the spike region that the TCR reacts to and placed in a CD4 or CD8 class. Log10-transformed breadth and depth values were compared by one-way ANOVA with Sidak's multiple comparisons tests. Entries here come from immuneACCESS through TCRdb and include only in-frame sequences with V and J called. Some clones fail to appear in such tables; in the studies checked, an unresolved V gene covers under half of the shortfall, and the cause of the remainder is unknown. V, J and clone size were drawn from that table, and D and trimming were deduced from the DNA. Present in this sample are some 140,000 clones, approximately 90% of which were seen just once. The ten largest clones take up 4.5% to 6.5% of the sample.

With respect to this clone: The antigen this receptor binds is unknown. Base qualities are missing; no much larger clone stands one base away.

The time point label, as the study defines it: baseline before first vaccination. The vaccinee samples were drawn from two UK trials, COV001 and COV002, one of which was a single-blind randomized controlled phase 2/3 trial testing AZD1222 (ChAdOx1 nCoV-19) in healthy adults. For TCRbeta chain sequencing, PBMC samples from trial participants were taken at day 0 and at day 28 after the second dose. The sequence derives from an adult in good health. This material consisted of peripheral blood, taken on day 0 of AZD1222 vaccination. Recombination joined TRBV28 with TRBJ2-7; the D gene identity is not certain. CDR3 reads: CASSFLKYEQYF. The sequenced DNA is TGTGCCAGCAGTTTCCTTAAGTACGAGCAGTACTTC. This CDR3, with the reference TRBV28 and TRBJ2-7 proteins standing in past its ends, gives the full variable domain DVKVTQSSRYLVKRTGEKVFLECVQDMDHENMFWYRQDPGLGLRLIYFSYDVKMKEKGDIPEGYSVSREKKERFSLILESASTNQTSMYLCASSFLKYEQYFGPGTRLTVT.